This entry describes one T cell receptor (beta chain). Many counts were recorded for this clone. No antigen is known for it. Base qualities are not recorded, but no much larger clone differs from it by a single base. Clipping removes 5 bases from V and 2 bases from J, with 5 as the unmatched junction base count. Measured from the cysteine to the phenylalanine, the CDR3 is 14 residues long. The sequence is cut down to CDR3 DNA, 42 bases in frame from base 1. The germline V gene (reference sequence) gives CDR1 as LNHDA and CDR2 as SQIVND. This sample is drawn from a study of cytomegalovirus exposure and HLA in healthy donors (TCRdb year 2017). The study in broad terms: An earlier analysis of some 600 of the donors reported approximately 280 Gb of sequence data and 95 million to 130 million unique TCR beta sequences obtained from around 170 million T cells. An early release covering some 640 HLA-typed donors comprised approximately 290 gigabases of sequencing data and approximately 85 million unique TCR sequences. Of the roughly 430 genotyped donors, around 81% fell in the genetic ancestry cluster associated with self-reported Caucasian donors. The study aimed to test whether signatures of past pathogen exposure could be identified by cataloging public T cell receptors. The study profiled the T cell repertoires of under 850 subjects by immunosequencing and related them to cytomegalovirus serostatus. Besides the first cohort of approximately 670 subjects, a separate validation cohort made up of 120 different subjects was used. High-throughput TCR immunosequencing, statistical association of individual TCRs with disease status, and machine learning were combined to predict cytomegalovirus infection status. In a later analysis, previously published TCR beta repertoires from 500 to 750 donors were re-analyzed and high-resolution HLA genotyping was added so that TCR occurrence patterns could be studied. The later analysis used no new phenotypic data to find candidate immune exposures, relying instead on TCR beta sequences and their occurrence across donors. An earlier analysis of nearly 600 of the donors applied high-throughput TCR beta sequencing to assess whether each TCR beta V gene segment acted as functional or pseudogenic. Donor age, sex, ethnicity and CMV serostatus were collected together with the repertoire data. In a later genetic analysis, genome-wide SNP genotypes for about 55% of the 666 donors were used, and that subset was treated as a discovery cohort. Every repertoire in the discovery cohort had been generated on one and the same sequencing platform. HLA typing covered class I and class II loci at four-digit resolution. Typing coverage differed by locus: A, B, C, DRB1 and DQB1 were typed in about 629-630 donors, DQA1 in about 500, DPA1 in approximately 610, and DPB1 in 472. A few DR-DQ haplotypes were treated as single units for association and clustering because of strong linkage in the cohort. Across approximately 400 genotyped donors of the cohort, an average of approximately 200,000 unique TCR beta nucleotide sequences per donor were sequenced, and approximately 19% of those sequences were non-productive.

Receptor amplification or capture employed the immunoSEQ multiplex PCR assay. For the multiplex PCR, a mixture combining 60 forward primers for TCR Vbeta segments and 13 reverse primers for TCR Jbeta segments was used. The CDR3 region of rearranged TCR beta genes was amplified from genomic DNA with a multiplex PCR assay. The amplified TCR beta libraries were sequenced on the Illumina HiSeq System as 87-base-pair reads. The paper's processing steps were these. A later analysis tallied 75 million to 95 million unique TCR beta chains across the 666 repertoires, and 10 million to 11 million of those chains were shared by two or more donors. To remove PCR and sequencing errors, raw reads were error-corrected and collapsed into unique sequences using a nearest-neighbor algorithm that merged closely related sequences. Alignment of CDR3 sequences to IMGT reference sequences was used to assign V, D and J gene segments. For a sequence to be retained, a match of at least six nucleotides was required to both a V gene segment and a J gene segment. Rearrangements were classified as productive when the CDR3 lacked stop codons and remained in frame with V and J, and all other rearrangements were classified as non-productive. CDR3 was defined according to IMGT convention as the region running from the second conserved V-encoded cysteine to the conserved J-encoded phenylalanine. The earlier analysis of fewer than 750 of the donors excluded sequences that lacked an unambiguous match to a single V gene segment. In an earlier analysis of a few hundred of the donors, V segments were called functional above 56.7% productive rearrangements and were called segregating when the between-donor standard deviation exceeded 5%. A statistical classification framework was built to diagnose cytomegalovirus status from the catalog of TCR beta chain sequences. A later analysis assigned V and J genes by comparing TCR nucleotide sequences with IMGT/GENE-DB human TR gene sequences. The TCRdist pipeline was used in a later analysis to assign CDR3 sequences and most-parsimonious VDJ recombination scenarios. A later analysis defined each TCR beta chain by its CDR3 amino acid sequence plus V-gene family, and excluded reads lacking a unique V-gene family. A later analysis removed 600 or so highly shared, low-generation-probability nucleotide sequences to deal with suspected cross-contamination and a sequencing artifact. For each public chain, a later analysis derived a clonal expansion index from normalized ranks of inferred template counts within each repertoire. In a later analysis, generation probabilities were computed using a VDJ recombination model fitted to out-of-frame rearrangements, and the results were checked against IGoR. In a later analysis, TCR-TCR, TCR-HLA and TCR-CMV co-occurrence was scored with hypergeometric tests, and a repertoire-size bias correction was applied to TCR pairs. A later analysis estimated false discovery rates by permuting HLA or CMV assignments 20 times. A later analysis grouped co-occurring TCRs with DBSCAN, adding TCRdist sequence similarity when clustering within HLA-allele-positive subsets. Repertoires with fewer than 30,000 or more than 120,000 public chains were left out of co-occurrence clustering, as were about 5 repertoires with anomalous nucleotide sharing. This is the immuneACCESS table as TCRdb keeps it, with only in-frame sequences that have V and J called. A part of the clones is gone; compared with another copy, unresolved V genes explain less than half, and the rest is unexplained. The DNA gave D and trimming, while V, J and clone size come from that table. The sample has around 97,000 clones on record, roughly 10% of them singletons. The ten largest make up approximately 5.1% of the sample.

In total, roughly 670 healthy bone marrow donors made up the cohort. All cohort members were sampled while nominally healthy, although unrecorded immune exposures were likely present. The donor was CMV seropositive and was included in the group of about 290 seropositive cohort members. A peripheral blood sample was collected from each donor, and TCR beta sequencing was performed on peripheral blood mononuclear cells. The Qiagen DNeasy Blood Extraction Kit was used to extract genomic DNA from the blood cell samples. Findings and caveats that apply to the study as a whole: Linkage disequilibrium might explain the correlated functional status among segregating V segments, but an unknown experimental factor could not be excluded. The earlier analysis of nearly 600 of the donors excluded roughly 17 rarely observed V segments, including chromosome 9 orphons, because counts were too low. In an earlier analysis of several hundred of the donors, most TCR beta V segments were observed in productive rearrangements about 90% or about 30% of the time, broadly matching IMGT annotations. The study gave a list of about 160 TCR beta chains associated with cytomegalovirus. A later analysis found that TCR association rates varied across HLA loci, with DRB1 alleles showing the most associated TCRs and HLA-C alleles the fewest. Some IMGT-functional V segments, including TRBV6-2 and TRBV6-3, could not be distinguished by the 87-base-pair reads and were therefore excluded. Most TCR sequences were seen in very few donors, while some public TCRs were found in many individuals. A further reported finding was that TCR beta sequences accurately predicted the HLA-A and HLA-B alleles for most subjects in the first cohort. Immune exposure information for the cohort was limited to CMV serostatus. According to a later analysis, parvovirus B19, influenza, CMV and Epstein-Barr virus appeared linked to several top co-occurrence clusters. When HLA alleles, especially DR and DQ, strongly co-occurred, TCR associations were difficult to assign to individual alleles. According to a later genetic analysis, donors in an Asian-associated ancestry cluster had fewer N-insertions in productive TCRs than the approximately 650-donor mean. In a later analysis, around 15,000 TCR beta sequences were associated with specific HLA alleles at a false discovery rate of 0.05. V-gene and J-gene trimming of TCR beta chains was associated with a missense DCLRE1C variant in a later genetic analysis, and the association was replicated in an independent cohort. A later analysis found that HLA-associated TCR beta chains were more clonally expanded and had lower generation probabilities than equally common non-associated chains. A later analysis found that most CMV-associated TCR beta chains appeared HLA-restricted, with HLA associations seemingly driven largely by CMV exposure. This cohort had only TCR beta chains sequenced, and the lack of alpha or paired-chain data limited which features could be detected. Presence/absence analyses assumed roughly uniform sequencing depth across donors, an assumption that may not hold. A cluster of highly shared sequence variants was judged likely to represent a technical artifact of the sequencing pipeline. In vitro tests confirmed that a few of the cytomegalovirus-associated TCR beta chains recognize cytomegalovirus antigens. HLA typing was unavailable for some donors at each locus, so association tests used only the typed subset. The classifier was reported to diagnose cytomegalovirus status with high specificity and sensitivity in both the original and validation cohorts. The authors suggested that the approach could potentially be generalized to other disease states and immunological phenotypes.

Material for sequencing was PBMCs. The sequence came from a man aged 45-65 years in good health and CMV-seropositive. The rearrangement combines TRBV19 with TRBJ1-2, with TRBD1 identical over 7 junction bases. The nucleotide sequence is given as TGTGCCAGTAGTGGACAGGCCAACAACTATGGCTACACCTTC. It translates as CASSGQANNYGYTF.